This entry lists 16 T cell receptor beta chains sequenced from one sample in a study of PD-1 blockade in classical Hodgkin lymphoma. As for time point: newly diagnosed, previously untreated cHL patient sample. Sequenced by immunoSEQ multiplex PCR; TCRdb stores in-frame clones only, minus some. The sample lists 25,000 to 35,000 clones; under 95% were seen once. The sample consisted of peripheral blood mononuclear cells (PBMCs). The source is a human donor with classical Hodgkin lymphoma.

The chain links TRBV6-1 to TRBJ2-5; TRBD1 or TRBD2 may be the D gene (6 bases each). The CDR3 extends over 19 amino acids. Trimming pared 1 base from V and 1 base from J, leaving 22 bases between. Germline CDR1 reads MNHNS; CDR2 reads SASEGT. The CDR3 sequence is CASSEVDRGLAFTQETQYF. In DNA, the CDR3 is TGTGCCAGCAGTGAAGTTGATCGGGGGCTGGCGTTTACCCAAGAGACCCAGTACTTC.

The J gene is TRBJ2-5, the V gene TRBV14, with no clear D. Trimming took off 5 bases at V and 5 bases at J, with 15 bases between the two ends. This CDR3 has 14 residues. Germline values: CDR1 SGHDN, CDR2 FVKESK. This CDR3 is CASSGKSVRETQYF. The CDR3 DNA is TGTGCCAGCAGCGGAAAGAGCGTCCGGGAGACCCAGTACTTC.

This chain links TRBV25-1 with TRBJ1-2, with D maybe TRBD1 (6 bases). The CDR3 has 17 residues. V was clipped by 3 bases and J by 4 bases, with 21 bases between them. CDR1 MGHDK and CDR2 SYGVNS come from the germline V gene. The chain's CDR3 is CASSDSGTNGLLYGYTF. In DNA form, the CDR3 reads TGTGCCAGCAGTGACTCGGGGACAAACGGACTCCTCTATGGCTACACCTTC.

V is TRBV6-5 and J is TRBJ2-7; a possible D gene is TRBD1 (7 bases). Germline CDR1 MNHEY, CDR2 SVGAGI. The V gene lost 4 bases and the J gene lost 6 bases, with 13 bases spanning the gap. This CDR3 is 13 amino acids long. The CDR3 DNA sequence: TGTGCCAGCAGTTTTTACAGGGGAGGCGAGCAGTACTTC. This codes for CASSFYRGGEQYF.

This clone was observed once. The rearrangement links TRBV7-7 to TRBJ2-3; D is unresolved. Trimming took off 1 base at V and 5 bases at J, with 10 bases between the two ends. The CDR3 has 14 amino acids. Per germline, CDR1 SSHAT and CDR2 FNYEAQ (reference sequence). DNA of the CDR3: TGTGCCAGCAGCTTAGAAGGGCGTGGAGATACGCAGTATTTT. Protein sequence: CASSLEGRGDTQYF.

CDR3 DNA: TGTGCCAGCAGTTTTACGGGAGGGCCCCCAGATACGCAGTATTTT. Its translation is CASSFTGGPPDTQYF. The V call is TRBV28, the J call TRBJ2-3; 8 bases line up with TRBD2. V was clipped by 3 bases and J by 4 bases; unmatched bases: 6. The CDR3 consists of 15 residues. Germline V gene lookup returns CDR1 MDHEN and CDR2 SYDVKM.

J is TRBJ2-1 and V is TRBV5-1; D gene ambiguous. The CDR3 length is 16 residues. Germline V gives CDR1 SGHRS, CDR2 YFSETQ. V shed 4 bases and J shed 4 bases, with 18 bases lying between them. The CDR3 region is CASSAAYTLSYNEQFF. CDR3 coding DNA: TGCGCCAGCAGCGCCGCTTATACCCTATCGTACAATGAGCAGTTCTTC.

The J gene is TRBJ2-5, the V gene TRBV4-1; TRBD1 matches at 8 bases. Germline V gene data show CDR1 as MGHRA and CDR2 as YSYEKL. V trimming: 4 bases; J trimming: 7 bases; junction bases outside the gene matches: 8. This CDR3 has 14 residues. CDR3 coding DNA: TGCGCCAGCAGCCGAACAGGGGGAGGAGGGACCCAGTACTTC. Translation: CASSRTGGGGTQYF.

The gene calls are TRBV29-1 and TRBJ1-2, with D maybe TRBD1 (6 bases). The CDR3 has 14 amino acids. Germline V gene sequence: CDR1 SQVTM, CDR2 ANQGSEA. V lost 6 bases, J lost 2 bases, and 16 bases lay in between. This CDR3 reads CSVGAEGANYGYTF. CDR3 bases: TGCAGCGTGGGGGCGGAAGGGGCGAACTATGGCTACACCTTC.

The V and J genes are TRBV27 and TRBJ2-1; 7 bases map to TRBD2. CDR1 is MNHEY and CDR2 is SMNVEV in the germline V gene (reference sequence). This CDR3 is built from 16 residues. Trimming removed 0 bases from V and 2 bases from J; junction bases left unmatched: 4. The CDR3 region has the DNA TGTGCCAGCAGTTTATCGGGCGGGGGAGCCTACAATGAGCAGTTCTTC. It translates to CASSLSGGGAYNEQFF.

This chain uses TRBV2 with TRBJ2-2; possibly TRBD1 for D (5 bases). The CDR3 has 16 amino acids. The germline V and J ends were trimmed by 7 bases and 5 bases, with 20 bases remaining between them. CDR1 and CDR2 (germline): SNHLY, FYNNEI. CDR3 residues: CASTRQSQLITGELFF. The CDR3 DNA follows: TGTGCCAGCACTAGACAGAGTCAGCTGATTACCGGGGAGCTGTTTTTT.

The rearrangement uses TRBV19 and TRBJ1-3, with no clear D. Looked up from germline, CDR1 is LNHDA and CDR2 is SQIVND (reference sequence). Trimming removed 5 bases from V and 0 bases from J, with 17 bases in between. The CDR3 covers 17 residues. The CDR3 bases are TGTGCCAGTAGTCCCCCTGGAGGATCCAGCTCTGGAAACACCATATATTTT. Translating it yields CASSPPGGSSSGNTIYF.

This clone showed up just once. The chain links TRBV19 to TRBJ1-1; TRBD1 matches at 7 bases. Germline V gene sequence: CDR1 LNHDA, CDR2 SQIVND (reference sequence). CDR3 length equals 12 residues. V lost 7 bases to trimming and J lost 5 bases; unmatched junction nucleotides: 4. The CDR3 loop is CASKDRLTEAFF. CDR3 bases: TGTGCCAGTAAGGACAGGTTGACTGAAGCTTTCTTT.

This CDR3 is CASSPRVGYGYTF. CDR3 DNA: TGTGCCAGTAGTCCGAGAGTGGGGTATGGCTACACCTTC. The chain joins TRBV19 to TRBJ1-2; no definite D call. Germline CDR1 and CDR2: LNHDA and SQIVND (reference sequence). CDR3 length equals 13 residues. Trimming left V 5 bases short and J 5 bases short, with 12 bases between.

The chain couples TRBV19 to TRBJ2-7; the D gene is possibly TRBD2 (6 bases). This CDR3 is built from 13 residues. V was shortened by 5 bases and J by 7 bases, with 15 bases between the two germline ends. Germline lookup yields CDR1 LNHDA and CDR2 SQIVND (reference sequence). CDR3 sequence (DNA): TGTGCCAGTAGTCCCGGGGGACGTAGTGAGCAGTACTTC. Its protein product is CASSPGGRSEQYF.

Notes on this clone: The junction does not match germline at one end; this may be a read error. The V and J genes are TRBV6-6 and TRBJ2-1, with 7 bases fitting TRBD2. CDR1 is MNHNY, CDR2 SVGAGI, per germline (reference sequence). CDR3 size: 12 residues. CDR3 protein: CASSLAGEGGVF. The CDR3 coding sequence is TGTGCCAGCAGTCTTGCGGGGGAGGGTGGGGTCTTC.